A selection of T cell receptor beta chains follows, all from one sample in a study of T cells in Graves' hyperthyroidism and ophthalmopathy. TCRdb redid the calling of the multiplex PCR reads with MiXCR, one entry per CDR3 protein. This sample has under 350,000 distinct CDR3 sequences; 15% to 20% occur once, and the top ten carry about 49%. Material: blood. The source is a woman aged 50 to 60 with Graves' hyperthyroidism. CDR3s include the opening cysteine and the closing phenylalanine or tryptophan. The order of the fields is D gene, J gene, V gene, clone size, CDR3 protein, CDR3 DNA. A D gene is named only where the DNA matches it firmly. Clone sizes are given selectively: once, few, many, or a class where the clone is expanded.

- | TRBJ2-3 | TRBV28 | many | CASGVGGRTDTQYF | TGTGCCAGCGGAGTCGGGGGACGCACAGATACGCAGTATTTT
- | TRBJ1-1 | TRBV10-2 | - | CASSESGTPEAFF | TGCGCCAGCAGTGAGTCGGGGACACCTGAAGCTTTCTTT
- | TRBJ2-7 | TRBV4-2 | few | CASSQGTPLMDEQYF | TGTGCCAGCAGCCAAGGGACCCCGCTTATGGACGAGCAGTACTTC
- | TRBJ2-3 | TRBV10-3 | - | CAISELPGSTDTQYF | TGTGCCATCAGTGAACTTCCGGGGAGCACAGATACGCAGTATTTT
- | TRBJ1-1 | TRBV20-1 | few | CSAVLGAPKVAEAFF | TGCAGTGCTGTCCTGGGGGCCCCCAAAGTGGCTGAAGCTTTCTTT
- | TRBJ1-5 | TRBV3-1 | many | CASSQGTAGAQPQHF | TGTGCCAGCAGCCAAGGGACAGCGGGCGCTCAGCCCCAGCATTTT
TRBD2 | TRBJ2-3 | TRBV12-3/TRBV12-4 | many | CASSRTSGSLTDTQYF | TGTGCCAGCAGCCGGACTAGCGGGAGTTTAACAGATACGCAGTATTTT
- | TRBJ1-2 | TRBV7-2 | many | CASSLHRGSDGYGYTF | TGTGCCAGCAGCTTACACCGGGGTTCAGACGGCTATGGCTACACCTTC
TRBD2 | TRBJ2-7 | TRBV7-9 | many | CASSRGGFYEQYF | TGTGCCAGCAGCCGGGGGGGCTTCTACGAGCAGTACTTC
- | TRBJ2-2 | TRBV27 | many | CASSRGNTGELFF | TGTGCCAGCAGTCGAGGGAACACCGGGGAGCTGTTTTTT